The 24 T cell receptor beta chains given below trace back to one sample, sequenced in a study of T cells in Graves' hyperthyroidism and ophthalmopathy. RNA transcripts yielded amplified TCR beta CDR3 regions. HTBI primers were the set used in a first-round RT-PCR of the TCR CDR3. TCRdb fed the multiplex PCR reads into MiXCR, producing one record per CDR3 protein. The repertoire holds roughly 380,000 distinct CDR3 sequences, with roughly 13% as singletons. The sequencing sample was made of blood. The origin of the receptors is a man aged 25 to 40 with Graves' hyperthyroidism that later progressed to Graves' ophthalmopathy.

The J gene is TRBJ1-2, the V gene TRBV5-6; 9 bases align to TRBD1. Per germline, CDR1 SGHDT and CDR2 YYEEEE. CDR3 length equals 13 residues. J gave up 8 bases and V 4 bases, and 6 bases lay outside the gene matches. CDR3 protein: CASSRTGAKGYTF. DNA of the CDR3: TGTGCCAGCAGCAGGACAGGGGCTAAGGGCTACACCTTC.

The gene calls are TRBV24-1 and TRBJ1-4; D gene uncertain. Between the trimmed V and J ends, which lost 9 bases and 4 bases, there was a span of 11 bases. The CDR3 sequence is 13 residues long. The germline gives CDR1 KGHDR, CDR2 SFDVKD. The CDR3: CATGGDDNEKLFF. In DNA, the CDR3 is TGTGCCACCGGAGGCGACGATAATGAAAAACTGTTTTTT.

This clonotype showed up many times. This rearrangement joins TRBV12-3 or TRBV12-4 to TRBJ2-3; 7 bases align to TRBD1. CDR3 length equals 16 residues. J lost 4 bases, V lost 3 bases, and 10 bases had no gene match. This chain's CDR3 is CASSLVSPGGPDTQYF. In DNA form, the CDR3 reads TGTGCCAGCAGTTTGGTAAGCCCAGGGGGTCCAGATACGCAGTATTTT.

This chain connects TRBV5-1 to TRBJ2-7; D is possibly TRBD2 (5 bases). V lost 1 base to trimming and J lost 7 bases, with 15 bases between them. The V gene's germline CDR1 is SGHRS and CDR2 YFSETQ. There are 14 residues in the CDR3. Here the CDR3 reads CASSLHPLANEQYF. In nucleotides, the CDR3 is TGCGCCAGCAGCTTGCACCCCCTAGCTAATGAGCAGTACTTC.

The chain joins TRBV6-1 to TRBJ2-5, with 9 bases identical to TRBD1. The length of the CDR3 is 16 residues. Germline CDR1 is MNHNS and CDR2 is SASEGT. After removal of 6 bases from V and 1 base from J, the junction contained 9 bases not matched to a gene. The CDR3: CASSQNWDRAQETQYF. In DNA, the CDR3 is TGTGCCAGCAGCCAGAATTGGGACAGGGCCCAAGAGACCCAGTACTTC.

This chain links TRBV3-1 with TRBJ2-1; 8 bases map to TRBD2. CDR3 length: 13 amino acids. Germline trimming cut 6 bases from V and 12 bases from J; bases unmatched to any gene: 10. Germline CDR1 reads LGHDT; CDR2 reads YNNKEL (reference sequence). The CDR3 DNA follows: TGTGCCAGCAGTCGGACTAGCCCTCCCGGGCAGTTCTTC. This gives the protein CASSRTSPPGQFF.

This clonotype was observed a few times. The chain joins TRBV4-1 to TRBJ2-3; D perhaps matches TRBD2 (5 bases). Per germline, CDR1 MGHRA and CDR2 YSYEKL. The V and J ends lost 3 bases and 0 bases respectively, with 25 bases between them. This CDR3 has 20 amino acids. As DNA, the CDR3 is TGCGCCAGCAGCCAGCCTCCCTTGCGAGGGTTCCCTTCTAGCACAGATACGCAGTATTTT. Protein product: CASSQPPLRGFPSSTDTQYF.

This clonotype showed up just a few times. The rearrangement links TRBV5-6 to TRBJ2-5, with a possible D match to TRBD2 (5 bases). Germline V gives CDR1 SGHDT, CDR2 YYEEEE. The CDR3 length is 15 residues. Trimming removed 0 bases from V and 3 bases from J, with 12 bases in between. The CDR3 loop is CASSLEVEVEETQYF. CDR3 in DNA: TGTGCCAGCAGCTTGGAGGTGGAGGTGGAAGAGACCCAGTACTTC.

This clonotype was detected ten times or more. This chain joins TRBV11-2 and TRBJ2-1; D perhaps matches TRBD2 (6 bases). Trimming left V 8 bases short and J 9 bases short, with 11 bases between. The V gene's germline CDR1 is SGHAT and CDR2 FQNNGV. The CDR3 loop spans 11 amino acids. DNA of the CDR3: TGTGCCAGCGCCGGAGGGGCTGAGCAGTTCTTC. It codes for CASAGGAEQFF.

Concerning this clonotype itself: This may arise from a read error, as a much more abundant clone is one base away. The chain employs TRBV18 and TRBJ2-5; D is unclear. Trimming removed 5 bases at V and 2 bases at J, with 12 bases between. The CDR3 contains 14 residues. From germline, CDR1 is KGHSH and CDR2 LQKENI. The CDR3 DNA is TGTGCCAGCTCATCGCAGCGAGGACAAGAGACCCAGTACTTC. Protein sequence: CASSSQRGQETQYF.

This clonotype came up many times. The chain uses TRBV12-3 or TRBV12-4 and TRBJ2-2, with 8 bases aligning to TRBD1. The CDR3 runs 15 residues. J gave up 4 bases and V 6 bases, and 7 bases lay outside the gene matches. This CDR3 reads CASSSGQGVTGELFF. DNA of the CDR3: TGTGCCAGCAGCAGCGGACAGGGAGTCACCGGGGAGCTGTTTTTT.

In this sample, this clonotype turned up many times. The CDR3 spells CASSSTSTNEQFF. The CDR3 DNA follows: TGTGCCAGCAGCTCAACTAGCACCAATGAGCAGTTCTTC. The V and J genes are TRBV7-2 and TRBJ2-1; a weak D match, TRBD2 (6 bases). CDR1 SGHTA and CDR2 FQGNSA come from the germline V gene. V gave up 4 bases and J gave up 6 bases, with 10 bases separating them. This CDR3 spans 13 amino acids.

This chain uses TRBV4-1 with TRBJ1-3; D gene unclear. Germline V gene data show CDR1 as MGHRA and CDR2 as YSYEKL. With 2 bases removed from V and 1 base from J, the gap between germline ends came to 9 bases. The CDR3 length is 15 residues. The CDR3: CASSQRDLSGNTIYF. The CDR3 coding sequence is TGCGCCAGCAGCCAACGGGATCTGTCTGGAAACACCATATATTTT.

This chain connects TRBV6-2 or TRBV6-3 to TRBJ2-7; 12 positions match TRBD2. Germline loops: CDR1 MNHEY, CDR2 SVGEGT. The length of the CDR3 is 20 residues. Losses at the gene ends were 8 bases for V and 0 bases for J; bases not matched to a gene: 20. CDR3 DNA sequence: TGTGCCAGCTCACCACCGCTCTCTCCTAGCGGGGGGGGGAGCTCCTACGAGCAGTACTTC. Translation gives CASSPPLSPSGGGSSYEQYF.

The sample holds many counts of this clonotype. The chain has TRBV7-2 and TRBJ1-6, with D maybe TRBD1 (6 bases). CDR3 length: 13 residues. The V and J ends lost 6 bases and 8 bases respectively, with 11 bases between them. Germline loops: CDR1 SGHTA, CDR2 FQGNSA. The CDR3, as DNA: TGTGCCAGCAGAGCCGACAGGCATTCACCCCTCCACTTT. Protein: CASRADRHSPLHF.

This clonotype showed up many times. The chain employs TRBV6-6 and TRBJ2-3; a weak D match, TRBD2 (6 bases). Between the trimmed V and J ends, which lost 2 bases and 1 base, there was a span of 13 bases. The CDR3 sequence is 16 residues long. Germline-derived CDR1 and CDR2 are MNHNY and SVGAGI (reference sequence). CDR3 in DNA: TGTGCCAGCAGTTACCCCCCACTAGCAGGCACAGATACGCAGTATTTT. Its protein product is CASSYPPLAGTDTQYF.

This clonotype has ten or more counts. The rearrangement joins TRBV28 to TRBJ1-2, with unresolved D. CDR3 size: 14 residues. From germline, CDR1 is MDHEN and CDR2 SYDVKM. V lost 5 bases, J lost 1 base, and 11 bases lay in between. In DNA form, the CDR3 reads TGTGCCAGCAGTCCCCGCGGACTTAACTATGGCTACACCTTC. Translating gives CASSPRGLNYGYTF.

This clonotype was counted at least ten times. The chain combines TRBV20-1 with TRBJ1-1; 11 bases align to TRBD1. J lost 1 base, V lost 5 bases, and 0 bases had no gene match. There are 13 residues in the CDR3. In germline, CDR1 is DFQATT, CDR2 SNEGSKA (reference sequence). The DNA of the CDR3 is TGCAGTGCTGGGACAGGGGGGAACACTGAAGCTTTCTTT. Protein sequence: CSAGTGGNTEAFF.

This clonotype was recorded at least ten times. The chain couples TRBV5-5 to TRBJ1-1; D ambiguous. Germline V lookup: CDR1 SGHKS, CDR2 YYEKEE (reference sequence). Trimming cost V 4 bases and J 3 bases, with 10 bases left between them. The CDR3 consists of 13 residues. This CDR3 reads CASSETKDTEAFF. Written as DNA, the CDR3 is TGTGCCAGCAGCGAGACAAAGGACACTGAAGCTTTCTTT. Variable domain in full (rest from reference TRBV5-5 and TRBJ1-1): DAGVTQSPTHLIKTRGQQVTLRCSPISGHKSVSWYQQVLGQGPQFIFQYYEKEERGRGNFPDRFSARQFPNYSSELNVNALLLGDSALYLCASSETKDTEAFFGQGTRLTVV.

This clonotype was detected ten times or more. The chain has TRBV6-1 and TRBJ2-1; D remains ambiguous. The germline CDR1 and CDR2 sequences are MNHNS and SASEGT. Trimming pared 7 bases from V and 6 bases from J, leaving 7 bases between. This CDR3 has 11 residues. The DNA of the CDR3 is TGTGCCAGCATTCGGCGCAATGAGCAGTTCTTC. Translation gives CASIRRNEQFF.

V gene TRBV7-9 combines with J gene TRBJ1-1, with TRBD1 as a possible D gene (6 bases). CDR1 is SEHNR, CDR2 FQNEAQ, per germline (reference sequence). The CDR3 runs 15 residues. V dropped 4 bases and J dropped 3 bases, with 15 bases sitting between them. The CDR3, as DNA: TGTGCCAGCAGCTACGAACAGGGCCTGGACACTGAAGCTTTCTTT. It encodes CASSYEQGLDTEAFF. The full variable domain, its missing parts supplied by reference TRBV7-9 and TRBJ1-1, is DTGVSQNPRHKITKRGQNVTFRCDPISEHNRLYWYRQTLGQGPEFLTYFQNEAQLEKSRLLSDRFSAERPKGSFSTLEIQRTEQGDSAMYLCASSYEQGLDTEAFFGQGTRLTVV.

The sample holds many counts of this clonotype. This rearrangement joins TRBV7-9 to TRBJ2-5; tentatively, D is TRBD1 or TRBD2 (5 bases each). The CDR3 spans 16 residues. The germline V and J ends were trimmed by 4 bases and 2 bases, with 17 bases remaining between them. Germline CDR1 reads SEHNR; CDR2 reads FQNEAQ (reference sequence). The CDR3 sequence: CASSSPGTPRQETQYF. The CDR3 DNA follows: TGTGCCAGCAGCTCCCCCGGGACCCCGAGACAAGAGACCCAGTACTTC.

This clonotype came up many times. This chain links TRBV7-9 with TRBJ1-2; D gene uncertain. Trimming removed 4 bases from V and 4 bases from J, with 10 bases in between. Germline V lookup: CDR1 SEHNR, CDR2 FQNEAQ (reference sequence). CDR3 size: 13 residues. The chain's CDR3 is CASSYGGIYGYTF. The CDR3 DNA follows: TGTGCCAGCAGCTACGGCGGGATCTATGGCTACACCTTC.

Ten or more counts support this clonotype. The J gene is TRBJ2-4, the V gene TRBV7-9, with a possible D match to TRBD1 (5 bases). This CDR3 is 14 amino acids long. CDR1 SEHNR and CDR2 FQNEAQ come from the germline V gene (reference sequence). Trimming pared 5 bases from V and 3 bases from J, leaving 11 bases between. The CDR3 bases are TGTGCCAGCAGCCCGCAGGGTGTCAAAAACATTCAGTACTTC. Its translation: CASSPQGVKNIQYF. Complete variable domain (other parts from reference TRBV7-9 and TRBJ2-4): DTGVSQNPRHKITKRGQNVTFRCDPISEHNRLYWYRQTLGQGPEFLTYFQNEAQLEKSRLLSDRFSAERPKGSFSTLEIQRTEQGDSAMYLCASSPQGVKNIQYFGAGTRLSVL.